These T cell receptor beta chains were read from a single sample in a study of shared clonotypes between healthy human individuals. Method: immunoSEQ multiplex PCR; TCRdb's copy keeps in-frame clones and lacks some. The table records about 2,200,000 clones, approximately 94% of them present only once. Source material: naive CD8+ T cells from PBMCs. Receptors originate from a man aged 18-30 years in good health. Some clones in this sample may be carry-over from other donors' samples. Each CDR3 is given with its conserved first and last residue. Fields, in order: J gene, V gene, clone size, D gene, CDR3 protein, CDR3 DNA. D genes are given only for firm matches. For some rows the clone size is stated as once, few or many, or as a class when expanded; others skip it.

TRBJ1-1,TRBV9,.,TRBD1,CASSHPSAGGRYTEAFF,TGTGCCAGCAGCCACCCGTCGGCAGGGGGCCGTTATACTGAAGCTTTCTTT
TRBJ2-7,TRBV6-5,.,.,CASSYGLDLSYEQYF,TGTGCCAGCAGTTACGGACTTGATCTATCCTACGAGCAGTACTTC
TRBJ2-1,TRBV27,.,.,CASTYGVEQFF,TGTGCCAGCACATACGGGGTTGAGCAGTTCTTC
TRBJ2-5,TRBV28,.,TRBD2,CASSSPTTSGSLETQYF,TGTGCCAGCAGTTCCCCCACGACTAGCGGGAGTTTGGAGACCCAGTACTTC
TRBJ1-1,TRBV10-2,few,.,CASSESVHGAEAFF,TGCGCCAGCAGTGAGTCGGTTCATGGGGCGGAAGCTTTCTTT
TRBJ2-7,TRBV28,.,.,CASSYIGPGSLPEQYF,TGTGCCAGCAGTTACATAGGTCCAGGGAGCCTGCCCGAGCAGTACTTC
TRBJ2-7,TRBV19,.,.,CASSMARGRETAYEQYF,TGTGCCAGTAGTATGGCCCGTGGGCGGGAAACGGCCTACGAGCAGTACTTC
TRBJ1-2,TRBV5-8,once,TRBD1,CASTEDRVFYGYTF,TGTGCCAGCACCGAGGACAGGGTATTTTATGGCTACACCTTC
TRBJ2-7,TRBV5-1,.,TRBD1,CASSLGTGVSEQYF,TGCGCCAGCAGCTTGGGGACAGGGGTAAGCGAGCAGTACTTC
TRBJ1-2,TRBV25-1,.,.,CASRAVGHYGYTF,TGTGCCAGCAGGGCTGTAGGACATTATGGCTACACCTTC
TRBJ1-1,TRBV5-5,.,.,CASGGPDRGDAEAFF,TGTGCCAGCGGCGGTCCGGACCGAGGGGATGCTGAAGCTTTCTTT
TRBJ2-1,TRBV10-3,.,.,CAISQGQPAYNEQFF,TGTGCCATCAGTCAGGGCCAGCCCGCATACAATGAGCAGTTCTTC
TRBJ2-7,TRBV4-1,.,TRBD2,CASSQAGLAGGTYEQYF,TGCGCCAGCAGCCAGGCCGGACTAGCGGGGGGAACCTACGAGCAGTACTTC
TRBJ1-3,TRBV5-1,.,.,CASSLEGWGTTIYF,TGCGCCAGCAGCTTGGAGGGGTGGGGGACCACCATATATTTT
TRBJ2-3,TRBV5-1,.,.,CASSPRGVGTDTQYF,TGCGCCAGCTCTCCAAGGGGGGTCGGAACAGATACGCAGTATTTT
TRBJ2-1,TRBV9,.,.,CASSARSDYNEQFF,TGTGCCAGCAGCGCGAGAAGCGACTACAATGAGCAGTTCTTC
TRBJ1-1,TRBV7-2,.,.,CASSLAPGTEAFF,TGTGCCAGCAGCTTAGCGCCGGGGACTGAAGCTTTCTTT
TRBJ2-7,TRBV9,.,TRBD2,CASSSTSGAAYEQYF,TGTGCCAGCAGCTCGACTAGCGGAGCAGCCTACGAGCAGTACTTC
TRBJ1-4,TRBV5-1,few,.,CASSFDSGLLFF,TGCGCCAGCAGCTTCGACAGTGGCTTACTGTTTTTT
TRBJ2-3,TRBV4-1,.,.,CASSVRLASSTDTQYF,TGCGCCAGCAGCGTGCGTCTAGCGTCTAGCACAGATACGCAGTATTTT
TRBJ2-7,TRBV27,.,.,CASSSSAGAYEQYF,TGTGCCAGCAGTTCTTCCGCAGGGGCCTACGAGCAGTACTTC
TRBJ1-5,TRBV15,.,TRBD1,CATSSVIGTGNQPQHF,TGTGCCACCAGCAGCGTTATAGGGACAGGTAATCAGCCCCAGCATTTT
TRBJ1-1,TRBV7-6,few,.,CASSPGTSNTEAFF,TGTGCCAGCAGTCCCGGGACATCGAACACTGAAGCTTTCTTT
TRBJ1-2,TRBV4-1,.,.,CASSQAGVIGGAGYGYTF,TGCGCCAGCAGCCAAGCGGGGGTTATCGGGGGCGCGGGGTATGGCTACACCTTC
TRBJ2-7,TRBV7-2,.,.,CASSSDLWGNYEQYF,TGTGCCAGCAGCTCAGACCTCTGGGGCAACTACGAGCAGTACTTC
TRBJ1-4,TRBV18,.,.,CASSPGVIDEKLFF,TGTGCCAGCTCACCGGGGGTAATAGATGAAAAACTGTTTTTT
TRBJ2-7,TRBV11-1,.,.,CASSFWSTSSYEQYF,TGTGCCAGCAGCTTTTGGTCCACGAGCTCCTACGAGCAGTACTTC
TRBJ2-7,TRBV7-6,.,.,CASSLLTGRSYEQYF,TGTGCCAGCAGCTTACTAACGGGGAGGTCCTACGAGCAGTACTTC
TRBJ1-5,TRBV27,.,TRBD1,CASSLLGQGYGQPQHF,TGTGCCAGCAGTTTACTAGGACAGGGATACGGTCAGCCCCAGCATTTT
TRBJ2-3,TRBV19,.,TRBD2,CATWGGSTDTQYF,TGTGCCACATGGGGAGGGAGCACAGATACGCAGTATTTT